What follows are 14 T cell receptor beta chains derived from one specimen sequenced in a study of blood T cells in healthy people across ages. A sample-barcoded 5' primer and a J-beta primer mix were used in a second PCR of about 6 to 11 cycles. From the 5' RACE reads, TCRdb called clonotypes with MiXCR, one entry per CDR3 protein. The sample yields around 1,500,000 distinct CDR3 sequences, about 43% seen once. Sequencing was performed on blood. These receptors originate from a woman under 30 in good health.

This chain links TRBV15 with TRBJ2-7; 8 positions agree with TRBD2. CDR3 length equals 14 residues. J was trimmed by 7 bases and V by 4 bases; bases with no gene match: 9. Germline V CDR1 and CDR2: LNHNV, YYDKDF (reference sequence). The DNA of the CDR3 is TGTGCCACCAGCACGGGACTAGTTCCCAATGAGCAGTACTTC. Translating gives CATSTGLVPNEQYF.

Only one count was recorded for this clonotype. The chain uses TRBV5-1 and TRBJ1-2; no firm D call. The V end was cut by 6 bases, the J end by 12 bases, with 18 bases between. The germline gives CDR1 SGHRS, CDR2 YFSETQ. This CDR3 is built from 12 residues. The DNA for the CDR3 is TGCGCCAGCAACACGGGGTCTGGCGGCCACACCTTC. Translation: CASNTGSGGHTF.

The rearrangement uses TRBV25-1 and TRBJ1-2, with a possible D match to TRBD1 (6 bases). Germline CDR1 and CDR2: MGHDK and SYGVNS. This CDR3 has 13 residues. Trimming removed 1 base at V and 7 bases at J, with 10 bases between. CDR3 bases: TGTGCCAGCAGTGAATCAGGGGCGCGTGGCTACACCTTC. This gives the protein CASSESGARGYTF.

The V call is TRBV20-1, the J call TRBJ2-5; 12 positions agree with TRBD2. Germline CDR1 DFQATT, CDR2 SNEGSKA (reference sequence). Trimming removed 1 base from V and 0 bases from J; junction bases left unmatched: 3. The CDR3 length is 16 residues. The CDR3 DNA sequence: TGCAGTGCTAGAGGGACTAGCGGGGAGTACCAAGAGACCCAGTACTTC. It specifies CSARGTSGEYQETQYF.

There are many counts of this clonotype. One junction end does not reproduce the germline sequence, and a read error may be involved. The chain joins TRBV5-1 to TRBJ2-1, with 8 positions matching TRBD2. The CDR3 contains 13 residues. Germline V lookup: CDR1 SGHRS, CDR2 YFSETQ. This CDR3 reads CASSLGLAGEQFF. The CDR3 region has the DNA TGTGCCAGCAGCTTAGGACTAGCTGGTGAGCAGTTCTTC. Filled out from reference TRBV5-1 and TRBJ2-1, the complete variable domain reads KAGVTQTPRYLIKTRGQQVTLSCSPISGHRSVSWYQQTPGQGLQFLFEYFSETQRNKGNFPGRFSGRQFSNSRSEMNVSTLELGDSALYLCASSLGLAGEQFFGPGTRLTVL.

The V call is TRBV11-3, the J call TRBJ2-1, with D perhaps matching TRBD2 (6 bases). The CDR3 is 15 amino acids. The germline V gene encodes CDR1 SGHNT and CDR2 YENEEA. V was pared by 0 bases and J by 6 bases, with 12 bases between. CDR3 residues: CASSLDGRERNEQFF. CDR3 sequence (DNA): TGTGCCAGCAGCTTAGACGGTCGGGAGCGCAATGAGCAGTTCTTC.

This clonotype was found a few times. This chain connects TRBV6-2 or TRBV6-3 to TRBJ2-1; no firm D call. V lost 8 bases, J lost 6 bases, and 20 bases lay in between. The V gene's germline CDR1 is MNHEY and CDR2 SVGEGT. The CDR3 sequence is 15 residues long. CDR3 coding DNA: TGTGCCAGCTATCTAGGGTATAGCCTCAGCAATGAGCAGTTCTTC. This codes for CASYLGYSLSNEQFF.

The chain has TRBV15 and TRBJ2-5, with D possibly being TRBD1 or TRBD2 (6 bases each). Germline CDR1 LNHNV, CDR2 YYDKDF (reference sequence). Trimming took 2 bases from V and 11 from J, leaving 21 bases between them. CDR3 length: 15 residues. CDR3 loop: CATSRSRGLGDEQYF. CDR3 nucleotides: TGTGCCACCAGCAGATCCCGGGGGCTGGGCGATGAGCAGTACTTC.

CDR3 sequence (DNA): TGTGCCAGCAGTTACCAGGTGCCCGGGGAGCTGTTTTTT. Residues: CASSYQVPGELFF. The rearrangement uses TRBV6-5 and TRBJ2-2, with D uncertain. This CDR3 spans 13 amino acids. Germline-derived CDR1 and CDR2 are MNHEY and SVGAGI. V lost 2 bases and J lost 6, with 7 bases in between.

This clonotype was detected a few times. The V gene is TRBV12-3 or TRBV12-4, the J gene TRBJ1-2, with 8 bases aligning to TRBD1. V shed 8 bases, J shed 4 bases, and the junction held 9 bases outside the gene matches. The length of the CDR3 is 14 residues. The CDR3 reads CASGPGGLSYGYTF. DNA of the CDR3: TGTGCCAGCGGGCCAGGGGGCTTATCCTATGGCTACACCTTC.

This clonotype has ten or more counts. CDR3 sequence (DNA): TGTGCCAGCAGCTTAGGTCGGGGGGCCTCACAAGAGACCCAGTACTTC. Protein: CASSLGRGASQETQYF. This chain uses TRBV7-2 with TRBJ2-5; D is perhaps TRBD2 (7 bases). This CDR3 is built from 16 residues. Germline-derived CDR1 and CDR2 are SGHTA and FQGNSA. The V end lost 1 base, the J end lost 2 bases, and 14 bases lay between the germline ends.

This clonotype was observed a handful of times. The chain is built from TRBV9 and TRBJ1-2; D might be TRBD1 (5 bases). The CDR3 spans 15 residues. The ends were cut back, 3 bases at V and 2 bases at J, with 14 bases in the middle. CDR1 is SGDLS, CDR2 YYNGEE, per germline. The CDR3 DNA reads TGTGCCAGCAGCGGTAGCCCCCGACAGAACTATGGCTACACCTTC. Translating gives CASSGSPRQNYGYTF.

The genes are TRBV5-1 and TRBJ2-4, with D possibly matching TRBD1 (5 bases). Gene TRBJ2-7 matches the end of the DNA better, so the J call may be wrong. The germline CDR1 and CDR2 sequences are SGHRS and YFSETQ. The CDR3 runs to 12 residues. The CDR3 bases are TGCGCCAGCAGCTCTAGGGGCATCGAGCAGTACTTC. Its translation is CASSSRGIEQYF.

The rearrangement links TRBV20-1 to TRBJ2-3, with TRBD2 identical over 14 bases. This CDR3 has 18 residues. With V trimmed by 2 bases and J by 0 bases, 7 bases remained unmatched. Per germline, CDR1 DFQATT and CDR2 SNEGSKA (reference sequence). This chain's CDR3 is CSARIRLAGGHSTDTQYF. DNA of the CDR3: TGCAGTGCTAGAATTCGACTAGCGGGAGGGCATAGCACAGATACGCAGTATTTT.